Described below is a single TCR beta chain sequence and its context. Its matching antigen is unknown. These data come from a study of T cells in Graves' hyperthyroidism and ophthalmopathy. Whole-study findings and limits: A 13 V-J signature model discriminated ophthalmopathy versus stable hyperthyroidism.

TCR beta CDR3 region amplification was performed from RNA transcripts. The TCR CDR3 was amplified in a first-round RT-PCR using the HTBI primer set. In TCRdb, the multiplex PCR reads were re-called with MiXCR into one record per CDR3 protein. The profile shows more than 550,000 distinct CDR3 sequences, 15% to 20% of them singletons. In patients aged 18 to 65, hyperthyroidism was newly diagnosed, with duration under 2 months. Diagnoses used clinical symptoms, serum thyroxine and TRAb, thyroid ultrasound and orbital computed tomography. Germline CDR1 reads MDHEN; CDR2 reads SYDVKM. With 2 bases removed from V and 6 bases from J, the gap between germline ends came to 14 bases. The CDR3 is 15 residues long.

This sequence joins TRBV28 and TRBJ2-1, with D possibly TRBD2 on 6 matching bases. The specimen sequenced was blood. The receptor's source is a man aged 50 to 60 with Graves' hyperthyroidism. The CDR3 nucleotides read TGTGCCAGCAGTTTACTAGCGTCGAGTAGCAATGAGCAGTTCTTC. Translation gives CASSLLASSSNEQFF. The variable domain in full, with the rest retrieved from reference TRBV28 and TRBJ2-1, is DVKVTQSSRYLVKRTGEKVFLECVQDMDHENMFWYRQDPGLGLRLIYFSYDVKMKEKGDIPEGYSVSREKKERFSLILESASTNQTSMYLCASSLLASSSNEQFFGPGTRLTVL.